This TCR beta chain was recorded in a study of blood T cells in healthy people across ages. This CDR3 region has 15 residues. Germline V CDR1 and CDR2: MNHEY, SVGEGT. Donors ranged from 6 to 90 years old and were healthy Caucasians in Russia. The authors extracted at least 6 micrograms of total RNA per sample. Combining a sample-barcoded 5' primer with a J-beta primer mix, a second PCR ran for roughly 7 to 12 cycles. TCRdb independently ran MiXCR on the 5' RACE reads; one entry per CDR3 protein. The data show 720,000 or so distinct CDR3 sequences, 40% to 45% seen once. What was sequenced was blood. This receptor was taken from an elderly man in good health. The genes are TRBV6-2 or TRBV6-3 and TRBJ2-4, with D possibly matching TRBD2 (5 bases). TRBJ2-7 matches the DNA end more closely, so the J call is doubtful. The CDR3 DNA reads TGTGCCAGCAGTTACGCCGGACGGATAGGGAGCGAGCAGTACTTC. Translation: CASSYAGRIGSEQYF.